Listed here are 5 T cell receptor beta chains from one sample, sequenced in a study of blood T cell repertoires in COVID-19. The assay was immunoSEQ multiplex PCR, and TCRdb's table has in-frame clones only and misses some. The sample has 85,000 to 120,000 clones; under 85% are singletons. Sequenced sample: peripheral blood. These receptors all stem from a woman aged 60-75 years with acute or convalescent COVID-19.

The chain uses TRBV6-5 and TRBJ1-4, with a tentative D call TRBD1 (6 bases). The CDR3 extends over 13 amino acids. Deletions cut 6 bases from V and 8 bases from J, with 13 bases between. Germline V gene lookup returns CDR1 MNHEY and CDR2 SVGAGI. The CDR3 DNA reads as TGTGCCAGCAGGAGAACAGGGTTCGAAAAACTGTTTTTT. Encoded protein: CASRRTGFEKLFF.

V and J are TRBV11-2 and TRBJ1-2, with TRBD1 matching over 11 bases. CDR1 is SGHAT, CDR2 FQNNGV, per germline. V dropped 1 base and J dropped 4; count of bases not matched to a gene: 5. The CDR3 extends over 16 amino acids. In DNA, the CDR3 is TGTGCCAGCAGCTTAGCCCGGACAGGGGGCATCTATGGCTACACCTTC. This codes for CASSLARTGGIYGYTF.

This rearrangement joins TRBV7-9 to TRBJ2-5, with 7 bases matching TRBD2. V was pared by 1 base and J by 5 bases, with 4 bases of the junction left unmatched. CDR3 length equals 14 residues. Germline V gene sequence: CDR1 SEHNR, CDR2 FQNEAQ (reference sequence). The CDR3 region is CASSLVEGGETQYF. The CDR3 region has the DNA TGTGCCAGCAGCTTAGTTGAGGGAGGGGAGACCCAGTACTTC. The full variable domain, with the rest looked up from reference TRBV7-9 and TRBJ2-5, is DTGVSQNPRHKITKRGQNVTFRCDPISEHNRLYWYRQTLGQGPEFLTYFQNEAQLEKSRLLSDRFSAERPKGSFSTLEIQRTEQGDSAMYLCASSLVEGGETQYFGPGTRLLVL.

This chain uses TRBV6-5 with TRBJ1-3; no firm D call. Looked up from germline, CDR1 is MNHEY and CDR2 is SVGAGI. The CDR3 contains 13 residues. Trimming pared 2 bases from V and 10 bases from J, leaving 12 bases between. This chain's CDR3 is CASSYHMRETIYF. The CDR3 DNA sequence: TGTGCCAGCAGTTACCATATGCGGGAGACCATATATTTT.

This chain joins TRBV3-1 (or the pseudogene TRBV3-2) and TRBJ2-7; 10 bases are a match to TRBD2. Unmatched junction bases numbered 14, after V lost 4 bases and J lost 2 bases. This CDR3 comprises 18 residues. The germline gives CDR1 LGHDT, CDR2 YNNKEL (reference sequence). The CDR3 DNA is TGTGCCAGCAGCCCCTTTAGCGGGGGGAATCCAGGGGCCTACGAGCAGTACTTC. Its translation: CASSPFSGGNPGAYEQYF.